These 14 T cell receptor beta chains were sequenced from one sample in a study of T cells in Graves' hyperthyroidism and ophthalmopathy. RNA transcripts served as the template for amplifying TCR beta CDR3 regions. The HTBI primer set served for first-round RT-PCR of the TCR CDR3. Each CDR3 protein is one row after TCRdb ran MiXCR on the multiplex PCR reads. The table lists under 750,000 distinct CDR3 sequences, roughly a sixth of them singletons. Sequencing was performed on blood. These receptors originate from a woman between 50 and 59 years old with Graves' hyperthyroidism that later progressed to Graves' ophthalmopathy.

This clonotype was detected ten times or more. The chain employs TRBV3-1 and TRBJ2-2; D may correspond to TRBD1 or TRBD2 (5 bases each). Germline lookup yields CDR1 LGHDT and CDR2 YNNKEL (reference sequence). Trimming shortened V by 3 bases and J by 4 bases, and 9 bases separated the two germline ends. CDR3 length equals 14 residues. The CDR3 DNA follows: TGTGCCAGCAGCCAGAGGGACCGCACCGGGGAGCTGTTTTTT. Encoded protein: CASSQRDRTGELFF.

This clonotype was observed at least ten times. This chain uses TRBV11-2 with TRBJ1-2; 9 bases map to TRBD1. CDR1 and CDR2 from the germline V gene are SGHAT and FQNNGV. The length of the CDR3 is 15 residues. The junction had 10 bases not matched to a gene; V was cut back by 3 bases and J by 8 bases. CDR3 nucleotide sequence: TGTGCCAGCAGCTTTTCCGGGACAGGGTACGGCGGCTACACCTTC. It codes for CASSFSGTGYGGYTF. The complete variable domain, with remaining parts taken from reference TRBV11-2 and TRBJ1-2, reads EAGVAQSPRYKIIEKRQSVAFWCNPISGHATLYWYQQILGQGPKLLIQFQNNGVVDDSQLPKDRFSAERLKGVDSTLKIQPAKLEDSAVYLCASSFSGTGYGGYTFGSGTRLTVV.

On this clonotype: At one of its ends the junction is not consistent with the germline gene, which may arise from a read error. The chain couples TRBV24-1 to TRBJ1-1; possible D gene TRBD1, 5 bases. This CDR3 is 12 amino acids long. Germline-derived CDR1 and CDR2 are KGHDR and SFDVKD. The CDR3 sequence: CATSDLGAEASF. Here the CDR3 DNA reads TGTGCCACCAGTGACCTAGGGGCAGAAGCTTCCTTT.

The chain links TRBV2 to TRBJ2-1; D is possibly TRBD1 (6 bases). The V gene's germline CDR1 is SNHLY and CDR2 FYNNEI. The CDR3 consists of 17 residues. V was trimmed by 7 bases and J by 2 bases, leaving 21 bases between them. Written as DNA, the CDR3 is TGTGCCAGCAACTCGCAGGGGACAACCCTCGCCTACAATGAGCAGTTCTTC. This encodes CASNSQGTTLAYNEQFF. Filled out from reference TRBV2 and TRBJ2-1, the complete variable domain reads EPEVTQTPSHQVTQMGQEVILRCVPISNHLYFYWYRQILGQKVEFLVSFYNNEISEKSEIFDDQFSVERPDGSNFTLKIRSTKLEDSAMYFCASNSQGTTLAYNEQFFGPGTRLTVL.

The rearrangement joins TRBV27 to TRBJ2-1; D may correspond to TRBD1 or TRBD2 (6 bases each). V was trimmed by 5 bases and J by 6 bases, leaving 20 bases between them. This CDR3 is built from 16 residues. CDR1 is MNHEY and CDR2 is SMNVEV in the germline V gene (reference sequence). CDR3 DNA: TGTGCCAGCAGTAAACCCGGGGGCGCCTTTTTCAATGAGCAGTTCTTC. Protein sequence: CASSKPGGAFFNEQFF.

This chain links TRBV20-1 with TRBJ1-6; no reliable D call. The germline V gene has CDR1 DFQATT and CDR2 SNEGSKA (reference sequence). The ends were cut back, 3 bases at V and 5 bases at J, with 14 bases in the middle. The CDR3 has 15 amino acids. The CDR3 bases are TGCAGTGCTAGGGAGCCGTACGGAGATAATTCACCCCTCCACTTT. Translation gives CSAREPYGDNSPLHF.

The V and J genes are TRBV6-2 or TRBV6-3 and TRBJ2-7; D unclear. V was shortened by 0 bases and J by 2 bases, with 5 bases between the two germline ends. The CDR3 sequence is 13 residues long. From germline, CDR1 is MNHEY and CDR2 SVGEGT. The CDR3 reads CASSYSRPYEQYF. CDR3 DNA: TGTGCCAGCAGTTACTCGCGTCCCTACGAGCAGTACTTC.

This clonotype was counted at least ten times. The chain has TRBV18 and TRBJ1-5; D call uncertain. CDR1 and CDR2 from the germline V gene are KGHSH and LQKENI. The germline V and J ends were trimmed by 2 bases and 7 bases, with 9 bases remaining between them. This CDR3 comprises 13 residues. DNA of the CDR3: TGTGCCAGCTCACCAGCCGTGGAGCAGCCCCAGCATTTT. Translation: CASSPAVEQPQHF.

This clonotype occurred many times. This sequence joins TRBV5-1 and TRBJ2-7; D is tentatively TRBD1 or TRBD2 (5 bases each). The CDR3 has 15 amino acids. In germline, CDR1 is SGHRS, CDR2 YFSETQ. The V and J ends lost 4 bases and 4 bases respectively, with 18 bases between them. The CDR3 spells CASSKGPTPEYEQYF. The CDR3 DNA sequence: TGCGCCAGCAGCAAGGGACCCACGCCGGAATACGAGCAGTACTTC.

The chain joins TRBV19 to TRBJ2-4; D possibly corresponds to TRBD2 (7 bases). The germline gives CDR1 LNHDA, CDR2 SQIVND (reference sequence). CDR3 length: 15 residues. The V end lost 7 bases, the J end lost 2 bases, and 15 bases lay between the germline ends. CDR3 protein: CASTRRGPSKNIQYF. DNA of the CDR3: TGTGCCAGTACTCGGCGGGGGCCTTCCAAAAACATTCAGTACTTC.

This chain uses TRBV12-3 or TRBV12-4 with TRBJ2-5, with 7 nucleotides matching TRBD2. This CDR3 has 16 amino acids. The V segment lost 1 base and the J segment 1 base; nucleotides outside the gene matches: 6. The CDR3 nucleotides are TGTGCCAGCAGTTTAGGGGCAGCGGGGCGCCAAGAGACCCAGTACTTC. This sequence encodes CASSLGAAGRQETQYF.

This clonotype showed up just a few times. V and J are TRBV3-1 and TRBJ1-2; D might be TRBD1 (5 bases). CDR1 is LGHDT and CDR2 is YNNKEL in the germline V gene (reference sequence). V lost 0 bases and J lost 6, with 11 bases in between. There are 14 residues in the CDR3. This chain's CDR3 is CASSQDTGGDGYTF. DNA for the CDR3: TGTGCCAGCAGCCAAGATACAGGAGGGGATGGCTACACCTTC. The full variable domain, with the rest looked up from reference TRBV3-1 and TRBJ1-2, is DTAVSQTPKYLVTQMGNDKSIKCEQNLGHDTMYWYKQDSKKFLKIMFSYNNKELIINETVPNRFSPKSPDKAHLNLHINSLELGDSAVYFCASSQDTGGDGYTFGSGTRLTVV.

At least ten counts were recorded for this clonotype. V and J are TRBV12-3 or TRBV12-4 and TRBJ1-1; the D gene is possibly TRBD1 (5 bases). Trimming removed 6 bases from V and 0 bases from J, with 11 bases in between. The CDR3 has 14 residues. The CDR3 DNA is TGTGCCAGCAGCTTGGGGGGTGTGAACACTGAAGCTTTCTTT. Amino acid sequence: CASSLGGVNTEAFF.

At least ten counts were recorded for this clonotype. The rearrangement uses TRBV7-9 and TRBJ2-3; D not certain. Germline CDR1 is SEHNR and CDR2 is FQNEAQ (reference sequence). The CDR3 runs 14 residues. V was pared by 5 bases and J by 1 base, with 10 bases between. The CDR3 region is CASSPEARTDTQYF. The CDR3 DNA is TGTGCCAGCAGCCCTGAGGCCCGCACAGATACGCAGTATTTT. Complete variable domain (other parts from reference TRBV7-9 and TRBJ2-3): DTGVSQNPRHKITKRGQNVTFRCDPISEHNRLYWYRQTLGQGPEFLTYFQNEAQLEKSRLLSDRFSAERPKGSFSTLEIQRTEQGDSAMYLCASSPEARTDTQYFGPGTRLTVL.